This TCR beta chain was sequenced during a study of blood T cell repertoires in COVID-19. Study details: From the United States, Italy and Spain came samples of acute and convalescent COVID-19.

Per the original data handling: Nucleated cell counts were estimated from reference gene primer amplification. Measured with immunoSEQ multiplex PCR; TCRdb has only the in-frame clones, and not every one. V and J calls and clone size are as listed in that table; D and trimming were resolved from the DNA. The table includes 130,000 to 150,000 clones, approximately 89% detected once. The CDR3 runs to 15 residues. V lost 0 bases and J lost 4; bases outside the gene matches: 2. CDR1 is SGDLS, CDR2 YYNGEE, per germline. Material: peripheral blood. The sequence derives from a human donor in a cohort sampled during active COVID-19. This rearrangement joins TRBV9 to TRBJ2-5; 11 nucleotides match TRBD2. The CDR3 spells CASSVVAGGAETQYF. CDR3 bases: TGTGCCAGCAGCGTAGTAGCGGGGGGGGCAGAGACCCAGTACTTC.